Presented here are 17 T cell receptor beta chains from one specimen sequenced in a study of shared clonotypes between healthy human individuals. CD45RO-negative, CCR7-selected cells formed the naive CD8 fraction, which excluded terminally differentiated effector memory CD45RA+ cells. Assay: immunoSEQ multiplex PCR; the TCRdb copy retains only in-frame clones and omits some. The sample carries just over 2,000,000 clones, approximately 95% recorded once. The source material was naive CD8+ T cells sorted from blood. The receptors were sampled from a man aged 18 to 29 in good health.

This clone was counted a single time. DNA of the CDR3: TGTGCCAGTAGTATGGGTTCGTGGGGACATGAGCAGTTCTTC. It translates to CASSMGSWGHEQFF. The chain uses TRBV19 and TRBJ2-1; D is perhaps TRBD1 or TRBD2 (5 bases each). From germline, CDR1 is LNHDA and CDR2 SQIVND (reference sequence). Trimming removed 3 bases at V and 8 bases at J, with 14 bases between. This CDR3 is built from 14 residues.

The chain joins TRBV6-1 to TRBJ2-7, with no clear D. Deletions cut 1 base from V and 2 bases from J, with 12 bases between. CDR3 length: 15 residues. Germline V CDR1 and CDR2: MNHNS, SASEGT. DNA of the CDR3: TGTGCCAGCAGTGAAGGGGCAAACCGAGCCTACGAGCAGTACTTC. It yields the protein CASSEGANRAYEQYF.

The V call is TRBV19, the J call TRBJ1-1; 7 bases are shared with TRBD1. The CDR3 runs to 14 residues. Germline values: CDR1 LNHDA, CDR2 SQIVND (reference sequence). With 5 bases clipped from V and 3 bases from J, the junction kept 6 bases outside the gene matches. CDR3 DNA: TGTGCCAGTAGTCCGGGACAGCTTTACACTGAAGCTTTCTTT. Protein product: CASSPGQLYTEAFF.

The CDR3 spells CASRASDLYEQYF. The CDR3 bases are TGTGCCAGCAGAGCCTCGGACCTCTACGAGCAGTACTTC. The chain uses TRBV2 and TRBJ2-7, with D uncertain. V dropped 6 bases and J dropped 3 bases, with 12 bases sitting between them. The CDR3 sequence is 13 residues long. CDR1 is SNHLY, CDR2 FYNNEI, per germline.

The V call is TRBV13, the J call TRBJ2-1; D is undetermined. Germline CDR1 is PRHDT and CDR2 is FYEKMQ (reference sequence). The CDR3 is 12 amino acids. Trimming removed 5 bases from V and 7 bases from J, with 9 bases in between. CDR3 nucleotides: TGTGCCAGCAGCGCGAACGAAAATGAGCAGTTCTTC. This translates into CASSANENEQFF.

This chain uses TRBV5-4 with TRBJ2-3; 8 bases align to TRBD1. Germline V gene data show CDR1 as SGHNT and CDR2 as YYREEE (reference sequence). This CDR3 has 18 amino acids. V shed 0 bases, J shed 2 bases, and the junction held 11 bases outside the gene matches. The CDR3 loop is CASSLDSGGLRLTDTQYF. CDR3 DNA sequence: TGTGCCAGCAGCTTGGACTCAGGGGGCCTCCGGCTCACAGATACGCAGTATTTT. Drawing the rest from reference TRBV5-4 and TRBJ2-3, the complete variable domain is ETGVTQSPTHLIKTRGQQVTLRCSSQSGHNTVSWYQQALGQGPQFIFQYYREEENGRGNFPPRFSGLQFPNYSSELNVNALELDDSALYLCASSLDSGGLRLTDTQYFGPGTRLTVL.

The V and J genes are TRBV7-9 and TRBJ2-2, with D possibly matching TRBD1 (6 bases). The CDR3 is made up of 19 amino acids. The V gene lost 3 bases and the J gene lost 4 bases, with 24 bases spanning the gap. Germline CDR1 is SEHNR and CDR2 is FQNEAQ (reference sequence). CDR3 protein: CASSFPMVRERGGTGELFF. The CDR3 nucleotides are TGTGCCAGCAGCTTCCCAATGGTCCGTGAGCGAGGGGGCACCGGGGAGCTGTTTTTT.

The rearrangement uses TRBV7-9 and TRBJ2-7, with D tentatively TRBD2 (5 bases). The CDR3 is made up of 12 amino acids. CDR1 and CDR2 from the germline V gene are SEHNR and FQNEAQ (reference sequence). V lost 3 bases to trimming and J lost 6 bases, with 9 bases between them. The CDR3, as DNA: TGTGCCAGCAGCTTGATAGCGAGCGAGCAGTACTTC. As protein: CASSLIASEQYF.

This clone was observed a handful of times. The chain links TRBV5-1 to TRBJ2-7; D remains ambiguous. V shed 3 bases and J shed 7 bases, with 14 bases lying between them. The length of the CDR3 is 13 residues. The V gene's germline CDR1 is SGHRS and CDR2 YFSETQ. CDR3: CASSYGLRVEQYF. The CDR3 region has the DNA TGCGCCAGCAGCTACGGCCTGAGAGTGGAGCAGTACTTC.

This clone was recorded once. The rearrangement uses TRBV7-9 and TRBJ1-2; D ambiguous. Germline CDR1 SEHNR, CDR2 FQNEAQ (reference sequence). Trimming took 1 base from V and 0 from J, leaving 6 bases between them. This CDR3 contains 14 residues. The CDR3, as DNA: TGTGCCAGCAGCTTAGATGCGGCTAACTATGGCTACACCTTC. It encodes CASSLDAANYGYTF. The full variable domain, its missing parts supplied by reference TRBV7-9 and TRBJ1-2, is DTGVSQNPRHKITKRGQNVTFRCDPISEHNRLYWYRQTLGQGPEFLTYFQNEAQLEKSRLLSDRFSAERPKGSFSTLEIQRTEQGDSAMYLCASSLDAANYGYTFGSGTRLTVV.

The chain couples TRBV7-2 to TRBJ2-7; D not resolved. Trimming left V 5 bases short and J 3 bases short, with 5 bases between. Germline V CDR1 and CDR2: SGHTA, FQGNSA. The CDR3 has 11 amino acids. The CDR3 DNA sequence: TGTGCCAGCAGCGGCTACTACGAGCAGTACTTC. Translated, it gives CASSGYYEQYF.

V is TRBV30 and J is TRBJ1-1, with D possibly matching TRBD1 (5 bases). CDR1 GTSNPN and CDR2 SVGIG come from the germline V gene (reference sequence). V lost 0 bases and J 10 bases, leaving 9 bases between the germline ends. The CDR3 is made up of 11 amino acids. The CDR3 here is CAWSVGVGAFF. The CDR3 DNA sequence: TGTGCCTGGAGTGTGGGGGTGGGAGCTTTCTTT. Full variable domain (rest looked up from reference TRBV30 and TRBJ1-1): SQTIHQWPATLVQPVGSPLSLECTVEGTSNPNLYWYRQAAGRGLQLLFYSVGIGQISSEVPQNLSASRPQDRQFILSSKKLLLSDSGFYLCAWSVGVGAFFGQGTRLTVV.

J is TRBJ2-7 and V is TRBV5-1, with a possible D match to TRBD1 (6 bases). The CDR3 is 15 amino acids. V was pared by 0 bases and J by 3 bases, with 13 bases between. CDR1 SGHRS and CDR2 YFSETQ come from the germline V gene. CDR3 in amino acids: CASSLESGHLYEQYF. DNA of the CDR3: TGCGCCAGCAGCTTGGAGTCGGGACACCTCTACGAGCAGTACTTC.

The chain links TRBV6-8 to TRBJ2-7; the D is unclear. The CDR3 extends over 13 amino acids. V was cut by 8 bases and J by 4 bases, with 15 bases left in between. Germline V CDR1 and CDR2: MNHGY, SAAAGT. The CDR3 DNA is TGTGCCAGCTTCGTACAGACCGGTTACGAGCAGTACTTC. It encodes CASFVQTGYEQYF.

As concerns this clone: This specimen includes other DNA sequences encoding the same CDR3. For the CDR3, the DNA is TGCGCCAGCAGCCAAGAACAGTTCATGAACACTGAAGCTTTCTTT. Its protein product is CASSQEQFMNTEAFF. The chain uses TRBV4-1 and TRBJ1-1; D gene unclear. CDR3 length: 15 amino acids. Germline V gene data show CDR1 as MGHRA and CDR2 as YSYEKL. With 0 bases removed from V and 0 bases from J, the gap between germline ends came to 8 bases.

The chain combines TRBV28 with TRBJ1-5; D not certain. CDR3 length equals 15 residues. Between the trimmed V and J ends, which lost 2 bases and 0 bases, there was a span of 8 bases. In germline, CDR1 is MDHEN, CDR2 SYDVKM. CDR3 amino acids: CASSLDPYSNQPQHF. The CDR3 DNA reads TGTGCCAGCAGTTTAGACCCTTATAGCAATCAGCCCCAGCATTTT.

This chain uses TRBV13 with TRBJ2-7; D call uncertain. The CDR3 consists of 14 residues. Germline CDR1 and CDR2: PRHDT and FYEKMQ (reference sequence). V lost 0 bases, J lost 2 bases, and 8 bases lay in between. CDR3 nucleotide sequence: TGTGCCAGCAGCTTAGGCCAACATCCCTACGAGCAGTACTTC. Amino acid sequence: CASSLGQHPYEQYF.